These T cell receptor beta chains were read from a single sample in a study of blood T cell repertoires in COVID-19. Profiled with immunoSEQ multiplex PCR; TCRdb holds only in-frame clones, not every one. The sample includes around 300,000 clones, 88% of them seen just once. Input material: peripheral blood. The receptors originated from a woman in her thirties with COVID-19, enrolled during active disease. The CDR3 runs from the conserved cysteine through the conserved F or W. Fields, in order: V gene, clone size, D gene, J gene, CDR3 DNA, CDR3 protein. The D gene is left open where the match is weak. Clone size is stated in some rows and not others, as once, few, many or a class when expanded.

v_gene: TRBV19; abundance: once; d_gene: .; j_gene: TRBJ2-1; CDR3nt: TGTGCCAGTAGTAGGACTCCTGACTATGAGCAGTTCTTC; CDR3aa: CASSRTPDYEQFF
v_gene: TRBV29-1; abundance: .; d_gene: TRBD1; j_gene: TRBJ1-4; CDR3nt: TGCAGCGTCGGACAGGGGGCGCGTTCTAATGAAAAACTGTTTTTT; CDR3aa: CSVGQGARSNEKLFF
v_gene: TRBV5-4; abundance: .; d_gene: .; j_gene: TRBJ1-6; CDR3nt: TGTGCCAGCAGCTTGGATACTCCAATCGGTGGTTCACCCCTCCACTTT; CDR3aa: CASSLDTPIGGSPLHF
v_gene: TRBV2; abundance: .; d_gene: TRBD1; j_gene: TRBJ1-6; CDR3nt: TGTGCCAGCGGACCACAGGGGGTGGCCAATTCACCCCTCCACTTT; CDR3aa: CASGPQGVANSPLHF
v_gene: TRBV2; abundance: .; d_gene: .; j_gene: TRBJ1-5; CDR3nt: TGTGCCACCCCAGGACTGTCTAGCAATCAGCCCCAGCATTTT; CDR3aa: CATPGLSSNQPQHF
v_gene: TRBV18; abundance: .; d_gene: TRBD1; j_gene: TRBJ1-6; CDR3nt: TGTGCCAGCTCACCACTGCGAAGGGGGCAGATTGATTCACCCCTCCACTTT; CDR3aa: CASSPLRRGQIDSPLHF
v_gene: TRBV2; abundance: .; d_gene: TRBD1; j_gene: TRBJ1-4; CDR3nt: TGTGCCAGCAATCCGGACAGGGAAAAACTGTTTTTT; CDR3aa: CASNPDREKLFF
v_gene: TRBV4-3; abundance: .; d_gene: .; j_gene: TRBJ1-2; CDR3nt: TGCGCCAGCAGCCAAACGAGGTCCTTGTACTATGGCTACACCTTC; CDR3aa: CASSQTRSLYYGYTF
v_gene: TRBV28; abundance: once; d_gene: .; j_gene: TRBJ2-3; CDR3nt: TGTGCCAGCAGTTTGGGGGCTGAACTGTACTACACAGATACGCAGTATTTT; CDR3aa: CASSLGAELYYTDTQYF
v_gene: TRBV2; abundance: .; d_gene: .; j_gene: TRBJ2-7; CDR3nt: TGTGCCAGCAGGAAAATTAAACAGAGCTCCTACGAGCAGTACTTC; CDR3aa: CASRKIKQSSYEQYF
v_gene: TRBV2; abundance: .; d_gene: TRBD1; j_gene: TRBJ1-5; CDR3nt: TGTGCCAGCAGGGGCGGGACAGCAAATCAGCCCCAGCATTTT; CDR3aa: CASRGGTANQPQHF
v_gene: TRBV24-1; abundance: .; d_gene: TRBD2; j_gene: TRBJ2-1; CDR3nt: TGTGCCACCAGTGATTTAGCCAGCGGGGGGGCCGAGGAGCAGTTCTTC; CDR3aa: CATSDLASGGAEEQFF
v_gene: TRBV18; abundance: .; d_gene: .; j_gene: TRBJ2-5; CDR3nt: TGTGCCAGCTCACCGCGGATTAAAGAGACCCAGTACTTC; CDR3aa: CASSPRIKETQYF
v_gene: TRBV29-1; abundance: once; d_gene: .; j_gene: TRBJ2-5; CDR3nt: TGCAGCGTTGACGGGTACCAAGAGACCCAGTACTTC; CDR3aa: CSVDGYQETQYF
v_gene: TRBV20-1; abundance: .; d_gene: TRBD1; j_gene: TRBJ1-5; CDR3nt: TGCAGTGCTATTGAGGGACAGGTTGCTTATCAGCCCCAGCATTTT; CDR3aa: CSAIEGQVAYQPQHF
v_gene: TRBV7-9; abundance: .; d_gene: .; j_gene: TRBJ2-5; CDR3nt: TGTGCCAGCAGCCTACGGACAGAAGAGACCCAGTACTTC; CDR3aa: CASSLRTEETQYF
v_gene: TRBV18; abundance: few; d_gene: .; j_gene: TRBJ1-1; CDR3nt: TGTGCCAGCTCACTCCTCGGCGGGTTGGGGTTGGACACTGAAGCTTTCTTT; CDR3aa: CASSLLGGLGLDTEAFF